This T cell receptor (beta chain) was obtained from a study of blood T cells in healthy people across ages. Combining a sample-barcoded 5' primer with a J-beta primer mix, a second PCR ran for roughly 7 to 12 cycles. Via MiXCR, TCRdb re-called the 5' RACE reads, giving one row per CDR3 protein. The profile shows about 1.8 million distinct CDR3 sequences, around 50% of them singletons. With respect to this clonotype: Antigen specificity is unknown.

General study results and limits: Greater diversity and more naive CD4+ cells were seen in long-lived donors than in aged donors.

What was sequenced was blood. This sequence was found in a woman aged 35 to 49 in good health.

The CDR3 coding sequence is TGTGCCAGCAGGACAACCCCTGAGACAGTGTACAATGAGCAGTTCTTC. Translating it yields CASRTTPETVYNEQFF. J is TRBJ2-1 and V is TRBV27; D may be TRBD1 (5 bases). The CDR3 is made up of 16 amino acids. The germline gives CDR1 MNHEY, CDR2 SMNVEV (reference sequence). With 6 bases removed from V and 4 bases from J, the gap between germline ends came to 19 bases.